Listed here are 5 T cell receptor beta chains from one sample, sequenced in a study of read filtering for tumor transcriptome and immune sequencing. This library used about 400 ng RNA and molecular barcoded adaptors spanning alpha/delta and beta/gamma chains. From the reads, TCRdb called clonotypes with MiXCR, one entry per CDR3 protein. The sample consists of some 38,000 distinct CDR3 sequences, roughly an eighth of them appearing once. Sequencing was done on a sample of a population of CD138-negative cells sorted from bone marrow. The receptors shown here come from a donor aged 40 or older with multiple myeloma.

This clonotype has ten or more counts. The rearrangement joins TRBV5-1 to TRBJ1-5; 7 nucleotides line up with TRBD1. This CDR3 is 14 amino acids long. CDR1 and CDR2 (germline): SGHRS, YFSETQ. Trimming at V came to 4 bases and at J to 3 bases, leaving 4 bases not matched to a gene. As DNA, the CDR3 is TGCGCCAGCAGCCTAGGGACAGTCAATCAGCCCCAGCATTTT. Translating it yields CASSLGTVNQPQHF.

This clonotype has a count of ten or more. The chain employs TRBV20-1 and TRBJ2-1; possible D gene TRBD2, 5 bases. CDR3 length: 13 amino acids. The germline V gene encodes CDR1 DFQATT and CDR2 SNEGSKA (reference sequence). The ends were cut back, 4 bases at V and 1 base at J, with 8 bases in the middle. CDR3 nucleotides: TGCAGTGCTAACGGGGATTCCTACAATGAGCAGTTCTTC. It codes for CSANGDSYNEQFF.

This clonotype was recorded at least ten times. This sequence joins TRBV7-9 and TRBJ2-7, with 8 bases that match TRBD1. This CDR3 is 14 amino acids long. V was pared by 3 bases and J by 6 bases, with 7 bases of the junction left unmatched. From germline, CDR1 is SEHNR and CDR2 FQNEAQ (reference sequence). The CDR3 nucleotides read TGTGCCAGCAGCTTTCTAACAGGGGGAGGCGAGCAGTACTTC. This translates into CASSFLTGGGEQYF.

This clonotype was recorded at least ten times. J is TRBJ1-2 and V is TRBV11-2; D is unclear. With 3 bases removed from V and 8 bases from J, the gap between germline ends came to 16 bases. The CDR3 consists of 14 residues. The germline V gene has CDR1 SGHAT and CDR2 FQNNGV. The CDR3 sequence is CASSFNNPIWGYTF. CDR3 sequence (DNA): TGTGCCAGCAGCTTCAATAACCCCATTTGGGGCTACACCTTC. The whole variable domain, filled in from reference TRBV11-2 and TRBJ1-2, reads EAGVAQSPRYKIIEKRQSVAFWCNPISGHATLYWYQQILGQGPKLLIQFQNNGVVDDSQLPKDRFSAERLKGVDSTLKIQPAKLEDSAVYLCASSFNNPIWGYTFGSGTRLTVV.

This clonotype is medium-sized in the sample. The V and J genes are TRBV29-1 and TRBJ2-1, with TRBD2 matching 7 bases. The CDR3 length is 14 residues. Germline trimming cut 4 bases from V and 6 bases from J; bases unmatched to any gene: 9. The germline gives CDR1 SQVTM, CDR2 ANQGSEA. The CDR3 protein is CSVGTSAGVNEQFF. The CDR3 region has the DNA TGCAGCGTTGGCACTAGCGCGGGAGTCAATGAGCAGTTCTTC.